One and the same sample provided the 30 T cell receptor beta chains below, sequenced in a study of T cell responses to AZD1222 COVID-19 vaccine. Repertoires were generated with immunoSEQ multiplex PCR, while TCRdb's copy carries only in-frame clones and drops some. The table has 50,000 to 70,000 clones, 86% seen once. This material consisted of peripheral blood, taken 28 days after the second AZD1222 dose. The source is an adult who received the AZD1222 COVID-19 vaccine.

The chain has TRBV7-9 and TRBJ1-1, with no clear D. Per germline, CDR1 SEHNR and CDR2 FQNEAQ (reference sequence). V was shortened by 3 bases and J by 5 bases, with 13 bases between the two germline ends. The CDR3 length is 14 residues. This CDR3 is CASSFARGETEAFF. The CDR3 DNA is TGTGCCAGCAGCTTTGCCCGGGGTGAGACTGAAGCTTTCTTT. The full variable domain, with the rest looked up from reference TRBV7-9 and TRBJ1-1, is DTGVSQNPRHKITKRGQNVTFRCDPISEHNRLYWYRQTLGQGPEFLTYFQNEAQLEKSRLLSDRFSAERPKGSFSTLEIQRTEQGDSAMYLCASSFARGETEAFFGQGTRLTVV.

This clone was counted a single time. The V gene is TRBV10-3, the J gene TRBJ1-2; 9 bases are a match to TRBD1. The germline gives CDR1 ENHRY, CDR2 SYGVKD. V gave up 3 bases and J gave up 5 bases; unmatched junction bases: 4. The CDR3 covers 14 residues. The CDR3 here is CAISERDRGYGYTF. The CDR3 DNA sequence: TGTGCCATCAGTGAAAGAGACAGGGGGTATGGCTACACCTTC.

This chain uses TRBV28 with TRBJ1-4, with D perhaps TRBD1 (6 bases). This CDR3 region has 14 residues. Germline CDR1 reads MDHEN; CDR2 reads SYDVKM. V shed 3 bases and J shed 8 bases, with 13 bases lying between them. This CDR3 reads CASSLGRGDEKLFF. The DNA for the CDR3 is TGTGCCAGCAGTTTGGGCAGGGGAGACGAAAAACTGTTTTTT.

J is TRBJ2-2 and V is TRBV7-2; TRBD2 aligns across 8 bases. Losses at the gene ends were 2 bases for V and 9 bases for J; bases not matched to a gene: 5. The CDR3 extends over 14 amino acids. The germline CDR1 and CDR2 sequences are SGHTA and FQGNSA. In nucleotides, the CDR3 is TGTGCCAGCAGCTTACGGGGGGGGCCCCGGGAGCTGTTTTTT. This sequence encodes CASSLRGGPRELFF. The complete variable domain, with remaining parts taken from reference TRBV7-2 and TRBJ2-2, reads GAGVSQSPSNKVTEKGKDVELRCDPISGHTALYWYRQSLGQGLEFLIYFQGNSAPDKSGLPSDRFSAERTGGSVSTLTIQRTQQEDSAVYLCASSLRGGPRELFFGEGSRLTVL.

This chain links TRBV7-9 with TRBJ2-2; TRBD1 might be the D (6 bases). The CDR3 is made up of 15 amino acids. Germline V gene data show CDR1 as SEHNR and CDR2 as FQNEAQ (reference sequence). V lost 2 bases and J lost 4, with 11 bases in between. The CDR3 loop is CASSLPEGGTGELFF. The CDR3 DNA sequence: TGTGCCAGCAGCTTACCGGAAGGGGGCACCGGGGAGCTGTTTTTT.

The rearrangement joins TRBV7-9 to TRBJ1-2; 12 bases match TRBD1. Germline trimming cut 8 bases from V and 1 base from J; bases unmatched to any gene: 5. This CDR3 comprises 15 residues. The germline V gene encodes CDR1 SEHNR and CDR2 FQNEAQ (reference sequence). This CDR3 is CASGTGGAYNYGYTF. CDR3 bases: TGTGCCAGCGGGACAGGGGGCGCCTATAACTATGGCTACACCTTC.

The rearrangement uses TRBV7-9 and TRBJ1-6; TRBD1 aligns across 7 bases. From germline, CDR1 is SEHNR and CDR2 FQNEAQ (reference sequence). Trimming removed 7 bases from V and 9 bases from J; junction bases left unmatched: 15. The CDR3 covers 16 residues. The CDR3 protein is CASTRGPGTVFSPLHF. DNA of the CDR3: TGTGCCAGCACCCGGGGTCCCGGGACAGTTTTTTCACCCCTCCACTTT.

This chain's CDR3 is CASSAVGTEAFF. As DNA, the CDR3 is TGTGCCAGTAGTGCGGTTGGGACTGAAGCTTTCTTT. The gene calls are TRBV19 and TRBJ1-1; D unresolved. Trimming pared 5 bases from V and 5 bases from J, leaving 9 bases between. CDR3 length: 12 amino acids. Per the germline V gene, CDR1 is LNHDA and CDR2 is SQIVND (reference sequence).

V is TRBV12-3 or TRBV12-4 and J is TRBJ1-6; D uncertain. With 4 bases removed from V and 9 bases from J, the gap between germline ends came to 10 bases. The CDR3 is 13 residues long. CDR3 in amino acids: CASSYGASSPLHF. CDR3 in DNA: TGTGCCAGCAGTTATGGTGCGAGTTCACCCCTCCACTTT.

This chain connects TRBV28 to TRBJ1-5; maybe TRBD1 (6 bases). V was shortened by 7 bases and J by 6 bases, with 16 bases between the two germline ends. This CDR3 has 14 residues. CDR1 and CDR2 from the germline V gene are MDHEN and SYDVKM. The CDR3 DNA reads TGTGCCAGCAATAAGGGGGGGGGCGGTCAGCCCCAGCATTTT. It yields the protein CASNKGGGGQPQHF.

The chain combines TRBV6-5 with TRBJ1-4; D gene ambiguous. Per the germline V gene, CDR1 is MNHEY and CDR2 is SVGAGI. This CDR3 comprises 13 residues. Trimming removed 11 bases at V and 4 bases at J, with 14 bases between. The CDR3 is CAVHSPFNEKLFF. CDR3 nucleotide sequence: TGTGCCGTTCACTCCCCGTTTAATGAAAAACTGTTTTTT.

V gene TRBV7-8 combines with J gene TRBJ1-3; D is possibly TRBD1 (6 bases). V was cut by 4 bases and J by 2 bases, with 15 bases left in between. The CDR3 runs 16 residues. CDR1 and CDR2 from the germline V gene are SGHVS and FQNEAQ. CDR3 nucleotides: TGTGCCAGCAGCTGGGGTACAGGGAGCACTGGAAACACCATATATTTT. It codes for CASSWGTGSTGNTIYF.

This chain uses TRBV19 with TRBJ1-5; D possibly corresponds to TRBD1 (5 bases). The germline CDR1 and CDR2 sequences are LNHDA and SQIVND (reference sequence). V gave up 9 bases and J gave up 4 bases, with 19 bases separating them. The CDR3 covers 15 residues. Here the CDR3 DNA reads TGTGCCAGCCGGCGGGGGGTGGCCAGGAATCAGCCCCAGCATTTT. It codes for CASRRGVARNQPQHF.

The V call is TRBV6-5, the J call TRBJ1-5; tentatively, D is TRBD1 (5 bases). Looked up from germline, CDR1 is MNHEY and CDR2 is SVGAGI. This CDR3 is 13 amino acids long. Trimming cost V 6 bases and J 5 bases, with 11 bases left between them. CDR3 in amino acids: CASRVGGDQPQHF. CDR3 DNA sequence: TGTGCCAGCAGAGTGGGGGGAGATCAGCCCCAGCATTTT.

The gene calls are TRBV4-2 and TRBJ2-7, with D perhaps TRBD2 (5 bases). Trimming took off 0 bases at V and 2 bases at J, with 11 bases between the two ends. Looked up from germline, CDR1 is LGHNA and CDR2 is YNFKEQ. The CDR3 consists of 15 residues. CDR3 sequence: CASSQDRTSPYEQYF. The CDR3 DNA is TGTGCCAGCAGCCAAGATAGGACTTCTCCCTACGAGCAGTACTTC.

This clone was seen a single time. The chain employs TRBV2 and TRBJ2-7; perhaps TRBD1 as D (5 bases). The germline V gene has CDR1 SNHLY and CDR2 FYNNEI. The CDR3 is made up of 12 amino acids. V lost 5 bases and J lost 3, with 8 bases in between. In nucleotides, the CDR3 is TGTGCCAGCAGTCCGGACAACTACGAGCAGTACTTC. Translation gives CASSPDNYEQYF.

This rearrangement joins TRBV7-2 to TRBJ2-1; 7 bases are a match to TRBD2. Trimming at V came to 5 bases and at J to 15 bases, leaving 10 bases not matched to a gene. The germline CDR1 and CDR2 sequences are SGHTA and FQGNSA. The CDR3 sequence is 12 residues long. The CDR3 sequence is CASSNLAEYRFF. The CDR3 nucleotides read TGTGCCAGCAGCAACCTAGCGGAGTATAGGTTCTTC.

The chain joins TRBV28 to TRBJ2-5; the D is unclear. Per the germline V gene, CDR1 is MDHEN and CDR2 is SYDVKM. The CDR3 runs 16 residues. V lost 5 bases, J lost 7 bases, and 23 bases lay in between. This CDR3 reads CASSPADANLPGTQYF. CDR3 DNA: TGTGCCAGCAGTCCAGCCGACGCAAACCTCCCCGGGACCCAGTACTTC. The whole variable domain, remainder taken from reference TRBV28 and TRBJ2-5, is DVKVTQSSRYLVKRTGEKVFLECVQDMDHENMFWYRQDPGLGLRLIYFSYDVKMKEKGDIPEGYSVSREKKERFSLILESASTNQTSMYLCASSPADANLPGTQYFGPGTRLLVL.

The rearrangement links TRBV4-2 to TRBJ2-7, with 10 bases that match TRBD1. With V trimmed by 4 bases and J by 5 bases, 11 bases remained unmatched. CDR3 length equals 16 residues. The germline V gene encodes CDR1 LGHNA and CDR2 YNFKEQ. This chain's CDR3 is CASSPSPGTGVNEQYF. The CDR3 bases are TGTGCCAGCAGCCCCTCCCCCGGGACAGGGGTCAACGAGCAGTACTTC.

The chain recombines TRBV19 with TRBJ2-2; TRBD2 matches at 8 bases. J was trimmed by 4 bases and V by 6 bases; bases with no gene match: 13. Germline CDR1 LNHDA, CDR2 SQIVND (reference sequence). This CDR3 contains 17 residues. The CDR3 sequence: CASRGVGTRGVTGELFF. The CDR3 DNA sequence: TGTGCCAGTAGGGGGGTAGGGACTAGAGGTGTCACCGGGGAGCTGTTTTTT.

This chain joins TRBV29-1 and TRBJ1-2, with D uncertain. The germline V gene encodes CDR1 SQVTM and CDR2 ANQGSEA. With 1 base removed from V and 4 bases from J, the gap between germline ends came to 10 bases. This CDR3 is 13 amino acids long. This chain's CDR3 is CSVEGEGSYGYTF. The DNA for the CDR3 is TGCAGCGTTGAAGGGGAGGGAAGCTATGGCTACACCTTC.

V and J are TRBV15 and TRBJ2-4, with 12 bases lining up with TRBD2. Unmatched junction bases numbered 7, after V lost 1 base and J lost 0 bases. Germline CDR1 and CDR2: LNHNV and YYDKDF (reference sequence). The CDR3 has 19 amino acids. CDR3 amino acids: CATSRGLAGAIIAKNIQYF. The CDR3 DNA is TGTGCCACCAGCAGAGGACTAGCGGGAGCGATAATAGCCAAAAACATTCAGTACTTC.

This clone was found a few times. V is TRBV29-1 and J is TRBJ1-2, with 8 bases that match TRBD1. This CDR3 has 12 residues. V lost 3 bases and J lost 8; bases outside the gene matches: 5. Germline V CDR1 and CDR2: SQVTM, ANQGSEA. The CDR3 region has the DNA TGCAGCGTTGAGGCAGGGGGCGGCGGCTACACCTTC. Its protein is CSVEAGGGGYTF.

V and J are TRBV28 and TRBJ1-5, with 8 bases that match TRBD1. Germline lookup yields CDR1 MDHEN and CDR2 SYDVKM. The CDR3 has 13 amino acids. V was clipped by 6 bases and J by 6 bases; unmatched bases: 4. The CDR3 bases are TGTGCCAGCAGCAAGGACAGGGTTCAGCCCCAGCATTTT. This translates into CASSKDRVQPQHF.

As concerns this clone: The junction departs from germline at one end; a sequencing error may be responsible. CDR3 nucleotides: TGTGCCTGGAGTGTAATCGGGGCCTGGGTCTTC. Translation gives CAWSVIGAWVF. The genes are TRBV30 and TRBJ2-1, with D perhaps matching TRBD1 or TRBD2 (5 bases each). CDR3 size: 11 residues. Germline lookup yields CDR1 GTSNPN and CDR2 SVGIG (reference sequence).

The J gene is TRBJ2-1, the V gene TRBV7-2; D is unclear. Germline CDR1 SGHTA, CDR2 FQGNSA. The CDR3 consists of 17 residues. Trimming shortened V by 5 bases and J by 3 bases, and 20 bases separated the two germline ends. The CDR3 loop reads CASSLFLLAARYNEQFF. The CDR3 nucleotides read TGTGCCAGCAGCCTGTTTCTTTTGGCGGCTCGCTACAATGAGCAGTTCTTC.

This CDR3 is CASSSPGAGGNTIYF. DNA of the CDR3: TGTGCCAGCAGCTCGCCCGGGGCAGGGGGAAACACCATATATTTT. The chain couples TRBV7-2 to TRBJ1-3, with D possibly TRBD1 on 5 matching bases. Germline CDR1 and CDR2: SGHTA and FQGNSA. This CDR3 is built from 15 residues. Trimming removed 4 bases at V and 4 bases at J, with 14 bases between.

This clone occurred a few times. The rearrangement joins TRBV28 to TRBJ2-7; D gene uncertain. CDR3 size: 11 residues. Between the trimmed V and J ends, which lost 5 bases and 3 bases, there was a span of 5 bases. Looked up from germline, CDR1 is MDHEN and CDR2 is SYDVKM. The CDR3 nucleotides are TGTGCCAGCAGTGGGAACTACGAGCAGTACTTC. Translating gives CASSGNYEQYF.

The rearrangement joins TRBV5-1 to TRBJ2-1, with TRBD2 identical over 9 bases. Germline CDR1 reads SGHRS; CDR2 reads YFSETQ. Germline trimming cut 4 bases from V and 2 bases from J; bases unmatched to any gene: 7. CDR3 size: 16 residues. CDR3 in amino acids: CASSVGLAGTYNEQFF. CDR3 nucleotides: TGCGCCAGCAGCGTGGGGCTAGCGGGAACCTACAATGAGCAGTTCTTC.

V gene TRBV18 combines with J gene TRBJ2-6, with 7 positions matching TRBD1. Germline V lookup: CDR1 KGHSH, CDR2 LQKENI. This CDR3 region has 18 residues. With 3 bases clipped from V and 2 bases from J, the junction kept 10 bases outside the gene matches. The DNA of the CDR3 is TGTGCCAGCTCACCGCAAGGGGCAGGGGGAACTGGGGCCAACGTCCTGACTTTC. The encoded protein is CASSPQGAGGTGANVLTF.